The entry below gives a single T cell receptor (beta chain) sequence along with its context. Its antigen remains unidentified. Method: immunoSEQ multiplex PCR; TCRdb's copy keeps in-frame clones and lacks some. The data show 95,000 to 100,000 clones, with more than 70% seen just once and 1.4% held by the top ten. This entry belongs to a study of graft-versus-host responses after intestinal transplantation. Background on the study: Recipients were given multivisceral, liver-intestinal, or isolated intestinal transplants. Overall study results and limits: Subjects displaying graft-donor T cell macrochimerism possessed elevated graft-versus-host to host-versus-graft clonal ratios inside allografts.

The V end lost 3 bases, the J end lost 0 bases, and 10 bases lay between the germline ends. The CDR3 covers 14 residues. The germline CDR1 and CDR2 sequences are SGDLS and YYNGEE. The chain has TRBV9 and TRBJ2-7, with TRBD1 as a possible D gene (6 bases). The specimen was PBMCs, collected 255 days after intestinal transplant. This TCR was recovered from a human patient who received an intestinal transplant, so some T cells may come from the graft donor. This CDR3 reads CASSATGNSYEQYF. The CDR3 DNA reads TGTGCCAGCAGCGCAACAGGGAACTCCTACGAGCAGTACTTC.